This T cell receptor (beta chain) emerged from a study of blood T cell repertoires in COVID-19. Across the study: COVID-19 samples from acute and convalescent phases originated in the United States, Italy and Spain. T cells, B-cell-depleted T cells, or PBMCs supplied cDNA or gDNA.

In the study's own analysis: Amplified reference gene primers provided the basis for estimating nucleated cell counts. Sequenced by immunoSEQ multiplex PCR; TCRdb stores in-frame clones only, minus some. V, J and clone size were drawn from that table, and D and trimming were deduced from the DNA. The repertoire has fewer than 45,000 clones, roughly 80% of them found once; the top ten carry 4.8%. This clone was seen a single time. The clonotype was recovered from a man aged 45 to 65 with active COVID-19. Sequenced sample: peripheral blood.

The CDR3, as DNA: TGTGCCACCAGCAGCGGGGACAGGGGGCTGGAGACCCAGTACTTC. Amino acid sequence: CATSSGDRGLETQYF. V gene TRBV15 combines with J gene TRBJ2-5, with TRBD1 matching over 12 bases. Trimming took 3 bases from V and 5 from J; bases not matched to a gene: 4. Germline V gives CDR1 LNHNV, CDR2 YYDKDF (reference sequence). The CDR3 spans 15 residues.